The 20 T cell receptor beta chains listed next were all sequenced from one sample in a study of T-cell reconstitution after alpha-beta-depleted transplantation in children. A library of TCRbeta sequences, prepared with unique molecular identifiers, was generated. TCRdb passed the PCR reads through MiXCR, listing each CDR3 protein once. The profile shows 90,000 to 150,000 distinct CDR3 sequences, roughly 23% of them singletons. This specimen was PBMCs, mostly from graft donor cells, taken 180 days after TCRalphabeta/CD19-depleted stem cell transplant. These TCRs come from a male patient between 2 and 10 years old who had a stem cell transplant for chronic granulomatous disease, so the T cells may come from the graft donor.

This chain joins TRBV7-9 and TRBJ1-2, with a tentative D call TRBD1 (5 bases). V lost 5 bases, J lost 8 bases, and 18 bases lay in between. Per germline, CDR1 SEHNR and CDR2 FQNEAQ (reference sequence). The CDR3 has 14 residues. The CDR3 spells CASSLEGRNIGYTF. CDR3 nucleotide sequence: TGTGCCAGCAGCCTAGAGGGACGGAATATCGGCTACACCTTC. Using reference TRBV7-9 and TRBJ1-2 for the parts outside the CDR3, the full variable domain is DTGVSQNPRHKITKRGQNVTFRCDPISEHNRLYWYRQTLGQGPEFLTYFQNEAQLEKSRLLSDRFSAERPKGSFSTLEIQRTEQGDSAMYLCASSLEGRNIGYTFGSGTRLTVV.

This clonotype occurred many times. The chain couples TRBV5-1 to TRBJ2-1, with 13 positions matching TRBD2. The V gene's germline CDR1 is SGHRS and CDR2 YFSETQ. The CDR3 is made up of 15 amino acids. The J segment lost 7 bases and the V segment lost 4 bases, leaving 5 bases of the junction unmatched. CDR3 in amino acids: CASSPGLAGVNEQFF. CDR3 bases: TGCGCCAGCAGCCCTGGACTAGCGGGAGTTAATGAGCAGTTCTTC.

The sample holds many counts of this clonotype. The chain carries TRBV12-3 or TRBV12-4 and TRBJ2-1; 10 bases map to TRBD1. The CDR3 runs to 17 residues. V gave up 4 bases and J gave up 2 bases; unmatched junction bases: 8. The CDR3 DNA is TGTGCCAGCAGTTCGTTTTCCGGGACAGGGGCCTACAATGAGCAGTTCTTC. This encodes CASSSFSGTGAYNEQFF.

CDR3 region: CASSLGWGDQPQHF. The CDR3, as DNA: TGTGCCAGCAGTTTGGGTTGGGGGGATCAGCCCCAGCATTTT. The J gene is TRBJ1-5, the V gene TRBV12-3 or TRBV12-4; perhaps TRBD1 as D (5 bases). V was shortened by 3 bases and J by 5 bases, with 11 bases between the two germline ends. The CDR3 runs to 14 residues.

This clonotype was counted many times. The gene calls are TRBV29-1 and TRBJ2-3, with TRBD2 matching 11 bases. From germline, CDR1 is SQVTM and CDR2 ANQGSEA. The CDR3 extends over 13 amino acids. Losses at the gene ends were 7 bases for V and 4 bases for J; bases not matched to a gene: 4. The CDR3 DNA sequence: TGCAGCGCGTTAGCGGGAGGGGCAGATACGCAGTATTTT. Its protein product is CSALAGGADTQYF.

This clonotype was recorded a few times. The rearrangement joins TRBV7-6 to TRBJ2-1; 8 bases map to TRBD2. The germline V gene has CDR1 SGHVS and CDR2 FNYEAQ. The CDR3 has 14 amino acids. J gave up 6 bases and V 5 bases, and 6 bases lay outside the gene matches. The CDR3 protein is CASSPPGTSNEQFF. The DNA for the CDR3 is TGTGCCAGCAGCCCGCCCGGGACTAGCAATGAGCAGTTCTTC.

The rearrangement links TRBV5-1 to TRBJ2-7; possibly TRBD1 for D (7 bases). In germline, CDR1 is SGHRS, CDR2 YFSETQ. The CDR3 sequence is 14 residues long. Trimming removed 4 bases from V and 6 bases from J, with 17 bases in between. The CDR3 loop reads CASSIRQGGGEQYF. For the CDR3, the DNA is TGCGCCAGCAGCATAAGACAGGGAGGAGGCGAGCAGTACTTC.

This chain links TRBV5-1 with TRBJ2-1; D is unclear. Trimming shortened V by 7 bases and J by 7 bases, and 18 bases separated the two germline ends. CDR1 SGHRS and CDR2 YFSETQ come from the germline V gene. The length of the CDR3 is 14 residues. CDR3 sequence reads: CASGQPDQLNEQFF. The DNA of the CDR3 is TGCGCCAGCGGGCAACCTGACCAACTAAATGAGCAGTTCTTC.

The chain couples TRBV5-6 to TRBJ2-3; maybe TRBD2 (6 bases). Trimming cost V 3 bases and J 4 bases, with 15 bases left between them. Germline CDR1 SGHDT, CDR2 YYEEEE. The CDR3 totals 15 residues. The CDR3 DNA sequence: TGTGCCAGCAGCTCCCGAGGGCCGGGGGCAGATACGCAGTATTTT. Protein product: CASSSRGPGADTQYF.

The chain has TRBV7-6 and TRBJ2-3; 9 nucleotides agree with TRBD2. This CDR3 spans 18 amino acids. J was trimmed by 4 bases and V by 4 bases; bases with no gene match: 15. Germline assignment: CDR1 SGHVS and CDR2 FNYEAQ. In DNA, the CDR3 is TGTGCCAGCAGCTCCACCCCCACCATAGCGGGGGTGCCAGATACGCAGTATTTT. Translation: CASSSTPTIAGVPDTQYF. The full variable domain, its missing parts supplied by reference TRBV7-6 and TRBJ2-3, is GAGVSQSPRYKVTKRGQDVALRCDPISGHVSLYWYRQALGQGPEFLTYFNYEAQQDKSGLPNDRFSAERPEGSISTLTIQRTEQRDSAMYRCASSSTPTIAGVPDTQYFGPGTRLTVL.

This clonotype was observed many times. The rearrangement joins TRBV6-5 to TRBJ2-4; 7 nucleotides match TRBD2. The CDR3 extends over 12 amino acids. Germline V gives CDR1 MNHEY, CDR2 SVGAGI. Trimming removed 6 bases from V and 10 bases from J; junction bases left unmatched: 6. CDR3 region: CASSQLGGIQYF. CDR3 nucleotides: TGTGCCAGCAGCCAACTGGGAGGGATTCAGTACTTC.

Ten or more counts support this clonotype. The gene calls are TRBV6-4 and TRBJ2-1; 12 bases fit TRBD2. This CDR3 contains 16 residues. With 3 bases clipped from V and 6 bases from J, the junction kept 6 bases outside the gene matches. CDR1 is MRHNA, CDR2 SNTAGT, per germline. The CDR3 sequence is CASSEASGRGGNEQFF. The CDR3 nucleotides read TGTGCCAGCAGTGAAGCTAGCGGGAGGGGGGGCAATGAGCAGTTCTTC.

The sample holds many counts of this clonotype. This rearrangement joins TRBV20-1 to TRBJ2-7, with TRBD2 identical over 9 bases. Germline V lookup: CDR1 DFQATT, CDR2 SNEGSKA (reference sequence). The V gene end was trimmed by 4 bases and the J gene end by 6 bases; junction bases not matched to a gene: 22. The CDR3 sequence is 18 residues long. Here the CDR3 reads CSATEGGRAATFISEQYF. The DNA for the CDR3 is TGCAGTGCTACTGAGGGCGGGAGGGCCGCAACCTTTATCTCCGAGCAGTACTTC.

In this sample, this clonotype turned up many times. CDR3 protein: CAISTARVSSYEQYF. DNA of the CDR3: TGTGCCATCAGTACCGCCCGGGTAAGCTCCTACGAGCAGTACTTC. The rearrangement links TRBV10-3 to TRBJ2-7; no definite D call. V dropped 5 bases and J dropped 0 bases, with 14 bases sitting between them. Germline V gives CDR1 ENHRY, CDR2 SYGVKD. The CDR3 consists of 15 residues.

At least ten counts were recorded for this clonotype. J is TRBJ2-5 and V is TRBV28, with D unresolved. V was clipped by 2 bases and J by 1 base, with 8 bases between them. Germline V gene data show CDR1 as MDHEN and CDR2 as SYDVKM. The CDR3 is 14 amino acids. The CDR3 sequence is CASSLGRIQETQYF. The CDR3 DNA sequence: TGTGCCAGCAGTTTAGGGCGGATCCAAGAGACCCAGTACTTC. The whole variable domain, remainder taken from reference TRBV28 and TRBJ2-5, is DVKVTQSSRYLVKRTGEKVFLECVQDMDHENMFWYRQDPGLGLRLIYFSYDVKMKEKGDIPEGYSVSREKKERFSLILESASTNQTSMYLCASSLGRIQETQYFGPGTRLLVL.

This clonotype was picked up a small number of times. The rearrangement uses TRBV12-3 or TRBV12-4 and TRBJ2-7, with D perhaps matching TRBD2 (7 bases). The V end was cut by 5 bases, the J end by 2 bases, with 16 bases between. This CDR3 has 15 amino acids. In DNA form, the CDR3 reads TGTGCCAGCAGTCCCCGGACTAGGGGGACCTACGAGCAGTACTTC. Its protein product is CASSPRTRGTYEQYF.

This clonotype was detected only a few times. The V call is TRBV5-1, the J call TRBJ2-3, with TRBD2 matching 9 bases. CDR3 length: 15 residues. J lost 0 bases, V lost 4 bases, and 3 bases had no gene match. Germline lookup yields CDR1 SGHRS and CDR2 YFSETQ. For the CDR3, the DNA is TGCGCCAGCAGCCGACTAGCGGCTAGCACAGATACGCAGTATTTT. This codes for CASSRLAASTDTQYF.

This clonotype has only a few counts. The chain has TRBV20-1 and TRBJ2-5; 7 bases fit TRBD2. V gave up 6 bases and J gave up 2 bases; unmatched junction bases: 9. The CDR3 spans 14 residues. Germline V lookup: CDR1 DFQATT, CDR2 SNEGSKA (reference sequence). The CDR3 coding sequence is TGCAGTGCCTCTACTTGGCGGGGGCAAGAGACCCAGTACTTC. Its protein product is CSASTWRGQETQYF.

This clonotype has at least ten counts. This chain connects TRBV12-3 or TRBV12-4 to TRBJ2-7; no reliable D call. Trimming shortened V by 5 bases and J by 2 bases, and 16 bases separated the two germline ends. CDR3 length equals 15 residues. The CDR3 DNA sequence: TGTGCCAGCAGTCCAAGACCTTTTAAAACCTACGAGCAGTACTTC. Translated: CASSPRPFKTYEQYF.

This clonotype was seen a handful of times. The V gene is TRBV12-3 or TRBV12-4, the J gene TRBJ2-6; D is uncertain. Trimming left V 9 bases short and J 1 base short, with 13 bases between. This CDR3 has 15 residues. CDR3 region: CASPRGFSGANVLTF. Written as DNA, the CDR3 is TGTGCCAGTCCAAGAGGCTTTTCTGGGGCCAACGTCCTGACTTTC.